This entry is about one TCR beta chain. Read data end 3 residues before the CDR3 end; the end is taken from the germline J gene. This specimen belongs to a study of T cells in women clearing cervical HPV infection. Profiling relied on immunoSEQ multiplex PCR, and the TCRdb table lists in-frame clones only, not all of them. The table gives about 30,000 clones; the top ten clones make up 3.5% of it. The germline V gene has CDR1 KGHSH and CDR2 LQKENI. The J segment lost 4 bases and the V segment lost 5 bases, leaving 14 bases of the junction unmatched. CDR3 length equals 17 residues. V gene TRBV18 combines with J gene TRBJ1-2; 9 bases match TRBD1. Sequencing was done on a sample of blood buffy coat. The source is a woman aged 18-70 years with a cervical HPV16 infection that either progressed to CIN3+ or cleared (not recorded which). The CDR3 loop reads CASSKEQGAAQGYGYTF. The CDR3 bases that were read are TGTGCCAGCTCAAAGGAACAGGGGGCGGCCCAGGGCTATGGC. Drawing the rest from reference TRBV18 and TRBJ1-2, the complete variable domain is NAGVMQNPRHLVRRRGQEARLRCSPMKGHSHVYWYRQLPEEGLKFMVYLQKENIIDESGMPKERFSAEFPKEGPSILRIQQVVRGDSAAYFCASSKEQGAAQGYGYTFGSGTRLTVV.